These T cell receptor beta chains were read from a single sample in a study of CD8 T cells in ankylosing spondylitis. TCRdb passed the 5' RACE reads through MiXCR, listing each CDR3 protein once. Altogether fewer than 35,000 distinct CDR3 sequences are present, less than 40% being singletons, with the ten largest covering around 45%. The sample consisted of synovial fluid, either unsorted or a sorted T cell fraction (not recorded which). The receptors were sampled from a male donor with ankylosing spondylitis. Both conserved end residues are trimmed from each CDR3.

V,CDR3
TRBV5-8,ASSPAGVAGGPWEQY
TRBV6-2/TRBV6-3,ASTQGVYGYT
TRBV7-8,ASSQTSGSRDEQF
TRBV24-1,ATSDERANTGELFF
TRBV2,ASSESMGQPNEKLF
TRBV5-1,ASSLWAGGPTDTQY
TRBV6-6,ASRPGTLIRTDTQY
TRBV12-3/TRBV12-4,ASSPGQGPYEQY
TRBV18,ASSPRVAGGLEQY
TRBV5-6,ASSLELAGVYEQY
TRBV20-1,SATLAGDYNEQF
TRBV13,ANSLGQASNQPQH
TRBV9,ASSPGGAAGHQPQH
TRBV27,ASSLRTANQPQH
TRBV7-2,ASSPETSGSQNEQF
TRBV20-1,SARAENTGELF
TRBV11-1,ASSLRYRGWETQY
TRBV9,ASSVRGGTDTQY
TRBV5-5,ASSLAGGWGKQY
TRBV20-1,SATERTGGPTDTQY
TRBV4-2,ASSQALDSYNEQF
TRBV11-2,ASSLEFSGSKYNEQF
TRBV15,ATSRLRGDTQY
TRBV6-1,ASSEMAGSKETQY
TRBV11-2,ASSRGGGFGELF
TRBV20-1,SARSKPGHHTDTQY
TRBV3-1,ASSQGGDRVGTQY
TRBV20-1,SARDGTSGRALETQY
TRBV6-6,ASRYETHEQF
TRBV5-1,ASSLETEGSSTDTQY
TRBV29-1,SAGTGDGYGYT
TRBV7-9,ANRDDQSGELF
TRBV24-1,ASTSARIYNEQF
TRBV6-1,ASSEDGGGTDTQY
TRBV15,ATSFLHNSYNEQF
TRBV19,ASSIIQGAYNEQF